The sample holds many counts of the clone carrying this T cell receptor beta chain. Antigen: not known. This sample is drawn from a study of human T cells and chemical hapten exposure. Across the whole study: Patch tests of 0.01% DPC on the upper back were read at 6 days. Findings of the study overall: Expanded TCRs produced significantly more large CDR3 similarity clusters than controls did. Healthy individuals' immune responses may differ from those of donors, who had alopecia.

The time point: patch test 1, 2 weeks after DPC sensitization. The sample's treatment: therapeutic diphenylcyclopropenone sensitization with weekly scalp DPC. TCRdb analysed the RACE reads with MiXCR anew, one entry per CDR3 protein. The sample has about 49,000 distinct CDR3 sequences, roughly 9.5% seen once. Germline V gene lookup returns CDR1 WNHNN and CDR2 SYGVQD (reference sequence). V shed 4 bases, J shed 2 bases, and the junction held 7 bases outside the gene matches. The CDR3 length is 15 residues. This chain uses TRBV10-1 with TRBJ2-5; 7 bases are a match to TRBD2. The TCR was taken from a woman aged 50 to 60 with alopecia areata. Some clones in this sample may be carry-over from other donors' samples. This sample comprised whole blood, obtained in connection with sensitization to the hapten diphenylcyclopropenone (DPC). The CDR3 sequence: CASSVSSGPQETQYF. CDR3 coding DNA: TGCGCCAGCAGTGTTTCTAGCGGACCACAAGAGACCCAGTACTTC.